Below, 30 T cell receptor beta chains from the same sample are listed, as sequenced in a study of T-cell reconstitution after alpha-beta-depleted transplantation in children. Unique molecular identifiers were used to barcode this TCRbeta library. TCRdb itself ran the PCR reads through MiXCR, one entry per CDR3 protein. The data hold around 600,000 distinct CDR3 sequences, with about 23% observed a single time. This material consisted of PBMCs, mostly from graft donor cells, taken 360 days after TCRalphabeta/CD19-depleted stem cell transplant. These receptors were taken from a boy in the first two years of life who had a stem cell transplant for acute myeloid leukemia, so the T cells may come from the graft donor.

This clonotype was recorded a few times. Here the CDR3 reads CASSLQTGLSSYEQYF. The CDR3 coding sequence is TGTGCCAGCAGCTTACAAACAGGGCTCAGCTCCTACGAGCAGTACTTC. The genes are TRBV7-9 and TRBJ2-7; possibly TRBD1 for D (6 bases). The ends were cut back, 2 bases at V and 0 bases at J, with 14 bases in the middle. There are 16 residues in the CDR3. The germline CDR1 and CDR2 sequences are SEHNR and FQNEAQ (reference sequence).

In its sample, this clonotype was seen a few times. This chain joins TRBV10-3 and TRBJ2-7, with 7 bases identical to TRBD1. J was trimmed by 0 bases and V by 10 bases; bases with no gene match: 6. CDR1 and CDR2 (germline): ENHRY, SYGVKD. The CDR3 extends over 13 amino acids. The CDR3 DNA reads TGTGCCACCCAGACAGGGTCCTCCTACGAGCAGTACGTC. Translated: CATQTGSSYEQYV.

The chain uses TRBV3-1 and TRBJ1-4; D ambiguous. V dropped 0 bases and J dropped 5 bases, with 13 bases sitting between them. The CDR3 loop spans 16 amino acids. Germline CDR1 and CDR2: LGHDT and YNNKEL (reference sequence). The DNA of the CDR3 is TGTGCCAGCAGCCAAGATTTCGCCAGGCTGAATGAAAAACTGTTTTTT. This gives the protein CASSQDFARLNEKLFF.

This chain connects TRBV13 to TRBJ2-2; no clear D gene. Germline CDR1 reads PRHDT; CDR2 reads FYEKMQ (reference sequence). The CDR3 contains 15 residues. V lost 5 bases to trimming and J lost 7 bases, with 17 bases between them. CDR3 in amino acids: CASSLSPGIGGELFF. CDR3 in DNA: TGTGCCAGCAGCCTAAGTCCAGGTATAGGCGGGGAGCTGTTTTTT.

There are a few counts of this clonotype. The chain combines TRBV6-5 with TRBJ1-6, with D unclear. CDR3 length: 12 residues. Looked up from germline, CDR1 is MNHEY and CDR2 is SVGAGI. V was clipped by 8 bases and J by 3 bases, with 5 bases between them. DNA of the CDR3: TGTGCCAGCCGGAGCTATAATTCACCCCTCCACTTT. Encoded protein: CASRSYNSPLHF.

The V call is TRBV12-3 or TRBV12-4, the J call TRBJ2-7, with a possible D match to TRBD2 (5 bases). Trimming left V 2 bases short and J 5 bases short, with 22 bases between. This CDR3 is built from 17 residues. The CDR3 protein is CASSLYGPPAGIDEQYF. CDR3 coding DNA: TGTGCCAGCAGTTTATATGGGCCGCCGGCCGGGATAGACGAGCAGTACTTC.

This clonotype has a handful of counts. CDR3 residues: CASSQRRVRSTDTQYF. The CDR3 nucleotides are TGTGCCAGCAGCCAACGCCGCGTCCGTAGCACAGATACGCAGTATTTT. V usage is TRBV27 and J usage is TRBJ2-3; D call uncertain. Trimming took 6 bases from V and 0 from J, leaving 16 bases between them. The CDR3 is made up of 16 amino acids. Germline V gene data show CDR1 as MNHEY and CDR2 as SMNVEV (reference sequence).

This clonotype was counted between two and nine times. The rearrangement joins TRBV5-6 to TRBJ2-4; D not certain. Trimming shortened V by 4 bases and J by 1 base, and 15 bases separated the two germline ends. Per germline, CDR1 SGHDT and CDR2 YYEEEE. CDR3 length: 16 amino acids. CDR3 nucleotide sequence: TGTGCCAGCAGCCTCTCCGGCATGTGGGCCAAAAACATTCAGTACTTC. Its protein is CASSLSGMWAKNIQYF.

The chain uses TRBV2 and TRBJ2-3, with a possible D match to TRBD2 (6 bases). Germline CDR1 is SNHLY and CDR2 is FYNNEI. The CDR3 contains 15 residues. V was pared by 4 bases and J by 1 base, with 12 bases between. In DNA, the CDR3 is TGTGCCAGCAGTGTTGGGCGGGGCGGCACAGATACGCAGTATTTT. It specifies CASSVGRGGTDTQYF.

This clonotype was counted at least ten times. The CDR3 DNA follows: TGTGCCAGCAGTTACTCGATAGCGGACAGGGGGCCCCTCAGTTACAATGAGCAGTTCTTC. It specifies CASSYSIADRGPLSYNEQFF. The genes are TRBV6-2 or TRBV6-3 and TRBJ2-1, with 11 bases fitting TRBD1. Germline CDR1 MNHEY, CDR2 SVGEGT. The J segment lost 4 bases and the V segment lost 0 bases, leaving 14 bases of the junction unmatched. The CDR3 covers 20 residues.

The rearrangement joins TRBV10-1 to TRBJ2-2, with TRBD1 identical over 8 bases. V dropped 5 bases and J dropped 7; count of bases not matched to a gene: 6. The CDR3 runs 14 residues. The germline V gene encodes CDR1 WNHNN and CDR2 SYGVQD (reference sequence). CDR3 coding DNA: TGCGCCAGCAGTAAAAACAGGGGGAACGGGGAGCTGTTTTTT. Protein: CASSKNRGNGELFF.

V and J are TRBV12-3 or TRBV12-4 and TRBJ2-1; 7 bases align to TRBD2. The CDR3 is 16 amino acids. Losses at the gene ends were 4 bases for V and 3 bases for J; bases not matched to a gene: 9. This CDR3 reads CASSSRGGSRYNEQFF. Here the CDR3 DNA reads TGTGCCAGCAGTTCCCGCGGGGGATCCCGCTACAATGAGCAGTTCTTC.

This rearrangement joins TRBV4-3 to TRBJ2-7; possible D gene TRBD2, 6 bases. In germline, CDR1 is LGHNA, CDR2 YSLEER. The CDR3 spans 14 residues. The germline V and J ends were trimmed by 8 bases and 3 bases, with 17 bases remaining between them. The CDR3 DNA reads TGCGCCAGCTCTCCTTCTGTGGGGGGCTACGAGCAGTACTTC. This translates into CASSPSVGGYEQYF.

J is TRBJ2-1 and V is TRBV6-1; 9 bases are a match to TRBD1. This CDR3 contains 14 residues. With 7 bases clipped from V and 7 bases from J, the junction kept 8 bases outside the gene matches. Germline V gene sequence: CDR1 MNHNS, CDR2 SASEGT. The DNA of the CDR3 is TGTGCCAGCACCCGGGGACAGGGAGGGAATGAGCAGTTCTTC. This encodes CASTRGQGGNEQFF.

The CDR3 spells CASSLVGGTTETQYF. The CDR3, as DNA: TGCGCCAGCAGCTTGGTAGGAGGGACAACGGAGACCCAGTACTTC. J is TRBJ2-5 and V is TRBV5-1; D could derive from TRBD1 or TRBD2 (6 bases each). Trimming removed 0 bases at V and 5 bases at J, with 14 bases between. The V gene's germline CDR1 is SGHRS and CDR2 YFSETQ. This CDR3 region has 15 residues.

Only a few counts were recorded for this clonotype. The chain joins TRBV5-5 to TRBJ2-5; 8 bases are a match to TRBD1. J was trimmed by 1 base and V by 3 bases; bases with no gene match: 2. CDR1 and CDR2 from the germline V gene are SGHKS and YYEKEE (reference sequence). CDR3 length: 14 residues. The CDR3 sequence is CASSWTGIQETQYF. CDR3 coding DNA: TGTGCCAGCAGCTGGACAGGGATCCAAGAGACCCAGTACTTC.

The chain links TRBV12-3 or TRBV12-4 to TRBJ1-1, with a tentative D call TRBD1 (5 bases). V shed 5 bases and J shed 1 base, with 11 bases lying between them. The CDR3 runs 14 residues. CDR3 coding DNA: TGTGCCAGCAGTCTGGGACCGCCGAACACTGAAGCTTTCTTT. Translating gives CASSLGPPNTEAFF.

This clonotype was seen at least ten times. The rearrangement joins TRBV12-3 or TRBV12-4 to TRBJ2-3; D is undetermined. V was cut by 2 bases and J by 1 base, with 16 bases left in between. The CDR3 is 17 amino acids. The CDR3 region is CASSLRPAPSRTDTQYF. CDR3 DNA: TGTGCCAGCAGTTTAAGACCGGCACCGTCCCGCACAGATACGCAGTATTTT.

The V and J genes are TRBV12-3 or TRBV12-4 and TRBJ2-7; D call uncertain. The CDR3 totals 12 residues. The V gene lost 1 base and the J gene lost 3 bases, with 4 bases spanning the gap. This chain's CDR3 is CASSLGNYEQYV. CDR3 in DNA: TGTGCCAGCAGTTTAGGTAACTACGAGCAGTACGTC.

This clonotype was seen at least ten times. The chain links TRBV20-1 to TRBJ2-6; D gene ambiguous. V gave up 5 bases and J gave up 0 bases, with 8 bases separating them. Looked up from germline, CDR1 is DFQATT and CDR2 is SNEGSKA (reference sequence). The CDR3 spans 14 residues. This CDR3 reads CSADNSSGANVLTF. DNA of the CDR3: TGCAGTGCTGATAACAGCTCTGGGGCCAACGTCCTGACTTTC.

Ten or more counts support this clonotype. The chain joins TRBV6-2 or TRBV6-3 to TRBJ2-1, with a tentative D call TRBD2 (6 bases). The germline V gene has CDR1 MNHEY and CDR2 SVGEGT. V lost 7 bases, J lost 2 bases, and 18 bases lay in between. CDR3 size: 16 residues. The CDR3 region is CASKPPGTPTYNEQFF. The DNA of the CDR3 is TGTGCCAGCAAACCCCCCGGGACTCCGACCTACAATGAGCAGTTCTTC.

CDR3 loop: CSVKLRGMEKAFF. The CDR3 nucleotides are TGCAGCGTAAAACTCCGGGGAATGGAGAAAGCTTTCTTT. The genes are TRBV29-1 and TRBJ1-1, with unresolved D. Trimming shortened V by 6 bases and J by 9 bases, and 20 bases separated the two germline ends. The V gene's germline CDR1 is SQVTM and CDR2 ANQGSEA. There are 13 residues in the CDR3.

At least ten counts were recorded for this clonotype. V usage is TRBV14 and J usage is TRBJ2-5; unclear D gene. The CDR3 is 17 amino acids. Trimming stripped 3 bases from V and 2 bases from J, with 19 bases between. CDR1 is SGHDN and CDR2 is FVKESK in the germline V gene. CDR3 nucleotide sequence: TGTGCCAGCAGCCACATTGAGGTACTCGCTACTCAAGAGACCCAGTACTTC. This translates into CASSHIEVLATQETQYF.

The table lists this clonotype with a few counts. The chain joins TRBV12-3 or TRBV12-4 to TRBJ2-1; D might be TRBD2 (6 bases). V lost 6 bases and J lost 9, with 12 bases in between. The CDR3 spans 12 residues. The CDR3 DNA is TGTGCCAGCAGCCTTGGGGACTTTGAGCAGTTCTTC. Protein sequence: CASSLGDFEQFF.

Written as DNA, the CDR3 is TGTGGCGCCAGTGATTTGCCTACGGGACAGTCAAGCACAGATACGCAGTATTTT. Residues: CGASDLPTGQSSTDTQYF. The chain is built from TRBV24-1 and TRBJ2-3; 7 bases line up with TRBD1. Germline V gives CDR1 KGHDR, CDR2 SFDVKD. The CDR3 covers 18 residues.

This chain links TRBV29-1 with TRBJ2-4, with a weak D call TRBD1 (6 bases). CDR1 SQVTM and CDR2 ANQGSEA come from the germline V gene. V was pared by 2 bases and J by 5 bases, with 10 bases between. The CDR3 has 13 residues. The CDR3 nucleotides are TGCAGCGTTGAATTGGGGGCCCAAAACATTCAGTACTTC. Translation: CSVELGAQNIQYF. The variable domain in full, completed from reference TRBV29-1 and TRBJ2-4, reads SAVISQKPSRDICQRGTSLTIQCQVDSQVTMMFWYRQQPGQSLTLIATANQGSEATYESGFVIDKFPISRPNLTFSTLTVSNMSPEDSSIYLCSVELGAQNIQYFGAGTRLSVL.

The CDR3: CSARSGGLAAGEQYV. Here the CDR3 DNA reads TGCAGTGCTAGGTCGGGGGGACTAGCGGCCGGCGAGCAGTACGTC. This chain links TRBV20-1 with TRBJ2-7, with 11 nucleotides matching TRBD2. This CDR3 spans 15 amino acids. V lost 3 bases and J lost 6; bases outside the gene matches: 10. The V gene's germline CDR1 is DFQATT and CDR2 SNEGSKA (reference sequence).

This rearrangement joins TRBV4-3 to TRBJ1-1; 7 bases map to TRBD1. The V gene's germline CDR1 is LGHNA and CDR2 YSLEER. The V gene end was trimmed by 0 bases and the J gene end by 5 bases; junction bases not matched to a gene: 9. The CDR3 covers 16 residues. The CDR3 region has the DNA TGCGCCAGCAGCCAAGATATGACAGGGTCGGGGACTGAAGCTTTCTTT. It is translated as CASSQDMTGSGTEAFF.

The V and J genes are TRBV28 and TRBJ1-1; TRBD1 might be the D (6 bases). The V end was cut by 6 bases, the J end by 5 bases, with 16 bases between. CDR1 and CDR2 from the germline V gene are MDHEN and SYDVKM. This CDR3 has 14 amino acids. Here the CDR3 reads CASSRWGADTEAFF. CDR3 sequence (DNA): TGTGCCAGCAGCCGATGGGGGGCGGATACTGAAGCTTTCTTT.

There are a few counts of this clonotype. The gene calls are TRBV20-1 and TRBJ2-1; no clear D gene. Germline CDR1 reads DFQATT; CDR2 reads SNEGSKA (reference sequence). The CDR3 is 12 residues long. Trimming pared 3 bases from V and 6 bases from J, leaving 9 bases between. The CDR3 spells CSARSLTNEQFF. The DNA of the CDR3 is TGCAGTGCTAGGTCTCTGACCAATGAGCAGTTCTTC.